The 5 T cell receptor beta chains given below trace back to one sample, sequenced in a study of response to subunit inactivated influenza vaccine. MiXCR, run by TCRdb on the RT-PCR reads, gives a single entry per CDR3 protein. The table shows approximately 500,000 distinct CDR3 sequences, with 20% to 25% occurring only once. These records were also assigned to another study, of T cells expressing NK-cell markers. In that study: 5'RACE template switching with UMIs generated TCR beta cDNA.

Here the sequenced sample was CD4+ T cells sorted from PBMCs, taken 12 days after vaccination. The source is a man aged 45-60 years who received an inactivated influenza vaccine.

The chain is built from TRBV20-1 and TRBJ1-6, with TRBD1 as a possible D gene (6 bases). The CDR3 is 15 amino acids. Trimming shortened V by 2 bases and J by 3 bases, and 11 bases separated the two germline ends. Per germline, CDR1 DFQATT and CDR2 SNEGSKA (reference sequence). CDR3 sequence (DNA): TGCAGTGCTAGACCGGGACAAAACTATAATTCACCCCTCCACTTT. Amino acids: CSARPGQNYNSPLHF.

A few counts support this clonotype. CDR3 sequence reads: CASSYSSWLREANYEQYF. DNA of the CDR3: TGTGCCAGCAGTTACTCGAGCTGGTTGCGGGAGGCCAACTACGAGCAGTACTTC. The chain combines TRBV6-5 with TRBJ2-7; 8 positions agree with TRBD2. The CDR3 extends over 18 amino acids. The J segment lost 3 bases and the V segment lost 0 bases, leaving 13 bases of the junction unmatched. Germline V lookup: CDR1 MNHEY, CDR2 SVGAGI.

The gene calls are TRBV5-1 and TRBJ1-4, with TRBD1 matching 9 bases. Looked up from germline, CDR1 is SGHRS and CDR2 is YFSETQ. V was clipped by 8 bases and J by 5 bases; unmatched bases: 7. The CDR3 spans 14 residues. Here the CDR3 DNA reads TGCGCCAGTGCTGACGGGACAGGGAATGAAAAACTGTTTTTT. Protein product: CASADGTGNEKLFF.

This clonotype was seen more than once but under ten times. V is TRBV7-2 and J is TRBJ2-1; possible D gene TRBD1, 5 bases. Germline V CDR1 and CDR2: SGHTA, FQGNSA. Trimming shortened V by 4 bases and J by 5 bases, and 15 bases separated the two germline ends. This CDR3 spans 15 amino acids. The chain's CDR3 is CASSSLVRTHNEQFF. CDR3 DNA: TGTGCCAGCAGCTCCCTTGTACGGACACACAATGAGCAGTTCTTC.

The J gene is TRBJ2-7, the V gene TRBV6-1, with D perhaps given as TRBD1 or TRBD2 (5 bases each). The germline V and J ends were trimmed by 5 bases and 2 bases, with 13 bases remaining between them. This CDR3 is 14 amino acids long. Germline V CDR1 and CDR2: MNHNS, SASEGT. As DNA, the CDR3 is TGTGCCAGCAGTCCCCGGGACGAGACCTACGAGCAGTACTTC. Amino acid sequence: CASSPRDETYEQYF.